This TCR beta chain was documented in a study of neurological immune-mediated disorders. Broader study findings: CDR3 amino acid sequences of expanded clones were not shared across subjects, a result suggesting private repertoires in all groups. The level of TCR clonal expansion was highest in patients with HTLV-1-associated myelopathy and lowest in multiple sclerosis, where it fell below the level seen in healthy controls.

5'RACE with 10-nucleotide random UMIs generated the cDNA. In TCRdb, the 5' RACE reads were re-called with MiXCR into one record per CDR3 protein. The table records 40,000 to 50,000 distinct CDR3 sequences, around 10% of them present only once. At least ten counts were recorded for this clonotype. What it binds is not known. 2 million PBMCs stored at -80 C were the source of the unsorted libraries. This CDR3 contains 14 residues. The germline V and J ends were trimmed by 2 bases and 0 bases, with 6 bases remaining between them. Germline assignment: CDR1 SGHDT and CDR2 YYEEEE. The TCR comes from a woman between 40 and 50 years old with HTLV-1-associated myelopathy (HAM/TSP). The sequenced material came from PBMCs. The chain recombines TRBV5-6 with TRBJ1-5; D unclear. The CDR3 here is CASSFGYSNQPQHF. Here the CDR3 DNA reads TGTGCCAGCAGCTTTGGGTATAGCAATCAGCCCCAGCATTTT.